These 6 T cell receptor beta chains came from one sample sequenced in a study of blood T cells in healthy people across ages. Sample-barcoded 5' priming and a J-beta primer mix drove a second PCR of roughly 6 to 12 cycles. TCRdb reprocessed the 5' RACE reads via MiXCR and lists one record per CDR3 protein. Of roughly 900,000 distinct CDR3 sequences in the sample, around 48% were seen once. The sample was blood. These receptors originate from a man aged 30-40 years in good health.

Regarding this clonotype: The junction departs from germline at one end; a sequencing error may be responsible. V usage is TRBV3-1 and J usage is TRBJ1-6, with D unresolved. The germline V gene encodes CDR1 LGHDT and CDR2 YNNKEL (reference sequence). The CDR3 loop spans 14 amino acids. The CDR3 reads CTSSQDGSYSPLHF. CDR3 nucleotide sequence: TGTACCAGCAGCCAAGACGGCAGTTATTCACCCCTCCACTTT.

As for this clonotype: This CDR3 is missing its conserved last phenylalanine or tryptophan, likely due to a read error. The genes are TRBV12-3 or TRBV12-4 and TRBJ2-7; 8 bases are shared with TRBD2. V lost 5 bases, J lost 6 bases, and 6 bases stayed unmatched. The CDR3 spans 13 residues. The CDR3 coding sequence is TGTGCCAGCAGTCCGGGACTAGTCCCCGAGCAGTACTCC. This translates into CASSPGLVPEQYS.

The table lists this clonotype with a few counts. The genes are TRBV30 and TRBJ2-3; 8 bases map to TRBD2. CDR1 and CDR2 from the germline V gene are GTSNPN and SVGIG (reference sequence). The CDR3 is 15 residues long. Trimming took 1 base from V and 6 from J; bases not matched to a gene: 9. The CDR3 DNA sequence: TGTGCCTGGAGTGGGGGAGCGGGGGTTGCGGATACGCAGTATTTT. Amino acid sequence: CAWSGGAGVADTQYF.

The chain links TRBV2 to TRBJ2-3; TRBD1 matches at 9 bases. V was pared by 7 bases and J by 4 bases, with 3 bases of the junction left unmatched. The V gene's germline CDR1 is SNHLY and CDR2 FYNNEI. CDR3 length: 13 amino acids. The CDR3 sequence: CASIRDRADTQYF. The CDR3 DNA sequence: TGTGCCAGCATCCGGGACAGGGCAGATACGCAGTATTTT.

The V and J genes are TRBV12-3 or TRBV12-4 and TRBJ2-1, with D tentatively TRBD1 (6 bases). V lost 4 bases and J lost 6, with 10 bases in between. CDR3 size: 13 residues. The CDR3 nucleotides read TGTGCCAGCAGTTCAACAGGGTCCAATGAGCAGTTCTTC. It codes for CASSSTGSNEQFF.

This clonotype was detected a few times. The chain recombines TRBV6-5 with TRBJ2-3, with D maybe TRBD1 (5 bases). V was cut by 4 bases and J by 1 base, with 12 bases left in between. This CDR3 is built from 15 residues. Germline V gene data show CDR1 as MNHEY and CDR2 as SVGAGI. CDR3 sequence: CASSWQGWGTDTQYF. As DNA, the CDR3 is TGTGCCAGCAGTTGGCAGGGTTGGGGCACAGATACGCAGTATTTT.